The rows below give T cell receptor beta chains drawn from one sample of a study of T cells after yellow fever vaccination. TCRdb re-analysed the 5' RACE reads in MiXCR, keeping a single row per CDR3 protein. The data show around 610,000 distinct CDR3 sequences, around an eighth seen once. This sample comprised PBMCs, obtained on the day of the yellow fever booster vaccination. These receptor sequences come from a man aged 30 to 45 who received the YFV17D yellow fever vaccine. Both conserved end residues are part of each CDR3. The order of the fields is D gene, clone size, V gene, J gene, CDR3 DNA, CDR3 protein. A D gene is named only where the DNA matches it firmly. A clone size is listed for some rows: how often the clone was seen (once, few, many), or a class if it is expanded.

-,few,TRBV5-1,TRBJ2-1,TGCGCCAGCAGCTTGGGACTATACATACACAATGAGCAGTTCTTC,CASSLGLYIHNEQFF
-,-,TRBV20-1,TRBJ2-3,TGCAGTGCGCGGGACGGCACAGATACGCAGTATTTT,CSARDGTDTQYF
-,few,TRBV19,TRBJ2-3,TGTGCCAGTAGTATAGCAGGCACAGATACGCAGTATTTT,CASSIAGTDTQYF
-,-,TRBV6-1,TRBJ2-7,TGTGCCAGCAGTGACGGTCCCGAAGGGGGCGAGCAGTACTTC,CASSDGPEGGEQYF
TRBD1,few,TRBV28,TRBJ2-1,TGTGCCAGCGAAACTGGAGGGGGACAGGACAATGAGCAGTTCTTC,CASETGGGQDNEQFF
-,few,TRBV4-3,TRBJ2-4,TGCGCCAGCAGCCAAGTAGAGGGGGCCAAAAACATTCAGTACTTC,CASSQVEGAKNIQYF
-,many,TRBV6-6,TRBJ2-1,TGTGCCAGCAGCCGGGTCGTGGAGGAGCAGTTCTTC,CASSRVVEEQFF
-,few,TRBV25-1,TRBJ2-7,TGTGCCAGCAGTGAACTGCAGGGCCGAGCCTACGAGCAGTACTTC,CASSELQGRAYEQYF
-,few,TRBV5-4,TRBJ2-7,TGTGCCAGCAGCTCCGAGACGGGATCCTACGAGCAGTACTTC,CASSSETGSYEQYF
-,-,TRBV30,TRBJ1-2,TGTGCCTGGAGGGTCACACGGGGAACTGGCTACACCTTC,CAWRVTRGTGYTF
-,-,TRBV7-3,TRBJ2-3,TGTGCCAGCAGCTTATTGGGAGTGCCAGATACGCAGTATTTT,CASSLLGVPDTQYF
TRBD1,few,TRBV5-1,TRBJ2-5,TGCGCCAGCAGCTTGGGACAGGGCACGACGGAGACCCAGTACTTC,CASSLGQGTTETQYF
TRBD1,few,TRBV6-6,TRBJ2-7,TGTGCCAGCAGTTACTTGACAGGGGGCGAGCAGTACTTC,CASSYLTGGEQYF
-,few,TRBV10-2,TRBJ1-5,TGCGCCAGCAGTGAGAATAGGTATAGCAATCAGCCCCAGCATTTT,CASSENRYSNQPQHF
TRBD2,many,TRBV12-3/TRBV12-4,TRBJ2-1,TGTGCCAGCAGTTTGAGTAGCGGGAGCTACAATGAGCAGTTCTTC,CASSLSSGSYNEQFF
-,-,TRBV10-3,TRBJ2-1,TGTGCCATCAGTGGGATGGGGCTATACAATGAGCAGTTCTTC,CAISGMGLYNEQFF
-,few,TRBV9,TRBJ1-5,TGTGCCAGCAGCGTAGACGCGGTCAACAATCAGCCCCAGCATTTT,CASSVDAVNNQPQHF
-,-,TRBV7-9,TRBJ2-3,TGTGCCAGCAGCTTAGATGAGGGTACTACGCAGTATTTT,CASSLDEGTTQYF
-,-,TRBV12-3/TRBV12-4,TRBJ2-3,TGTGCCAGCAGTGAAGCGGCTAGCACAGATACGCAGTATTTT,CASSEAASTDTQYF
-,many,TRBV4-3,TRBJ2-7,TGCGCCAGCAGCCAAGATTCGGGGAGGCAGGGGGAATCCTACGAGCAGTACTTC,CASSQDSGRQGESYEQYF
TRBD2,-,TRBV7-8,TRBJ2-7,TGTGCCAGCAGCTTAAGCGGGGCTCCCACCTACGAGCAGTACTTC,CASSLSGAPTYEQYF
-,-,TRBV9,TRBJ2-1,TGTGCCAGCAGCGTCTCGGCCAGCGGCTACAATGAGCAGTTCTTC,CASSVSASGYNEQFF
-,many,TRBV10-3,TRBJ2-5,TGTGCCATCAGTGAGCCCCTTGGGGCGGTTGGGCAAGAGACCCAGTACTTC,CAISEPLGAVGQETQYF
-,once,TRBV28,TRBJ1-1,TGTGCCAGCAGTCGACTGCTTATGAACACTGAAGCTTTCTTT,CASSRLLMNTEAFF
-,-,TRBV20-1,TRBJ2-7,TGCAGTGCGGGGGGACAGCTACTCTACGAGCAGTACTTC,CSAGGQLLYEQYF